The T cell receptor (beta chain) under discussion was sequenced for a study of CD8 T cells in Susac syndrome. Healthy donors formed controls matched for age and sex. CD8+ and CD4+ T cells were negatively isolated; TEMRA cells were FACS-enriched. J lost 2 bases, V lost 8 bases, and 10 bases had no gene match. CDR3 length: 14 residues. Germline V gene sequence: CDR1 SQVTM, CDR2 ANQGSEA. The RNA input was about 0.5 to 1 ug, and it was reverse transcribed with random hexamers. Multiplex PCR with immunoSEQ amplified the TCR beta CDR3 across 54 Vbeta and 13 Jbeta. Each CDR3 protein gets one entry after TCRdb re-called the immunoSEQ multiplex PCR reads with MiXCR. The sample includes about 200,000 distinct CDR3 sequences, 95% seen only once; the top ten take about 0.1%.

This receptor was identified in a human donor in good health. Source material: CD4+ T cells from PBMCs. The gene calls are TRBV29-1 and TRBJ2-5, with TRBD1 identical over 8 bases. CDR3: CSSKGTGKQETQYF. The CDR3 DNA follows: TGCAGCTCCAAAGGGACAGGAAAACAAGAGACCCAGTACTTC.